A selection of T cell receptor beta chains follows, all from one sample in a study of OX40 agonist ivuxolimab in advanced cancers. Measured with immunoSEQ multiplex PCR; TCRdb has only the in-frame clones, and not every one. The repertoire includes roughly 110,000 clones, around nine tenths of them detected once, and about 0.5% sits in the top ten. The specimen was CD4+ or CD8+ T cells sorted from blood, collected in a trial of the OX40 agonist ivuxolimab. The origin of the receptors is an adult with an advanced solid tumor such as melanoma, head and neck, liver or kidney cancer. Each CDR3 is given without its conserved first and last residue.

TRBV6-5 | ASSLSGALDTDTQY
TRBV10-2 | ASSFSGDPYNEQF
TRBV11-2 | ASSFQGGPGNTIY
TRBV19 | ASRHGLASNEQF
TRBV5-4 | ASSVAGGTGELF
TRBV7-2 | ASSLVPGAYEQY
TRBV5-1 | ASSLGQGGSYEQY
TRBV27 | ASSRQGGQPQH
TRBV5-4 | ASSLGRGRNYGYT
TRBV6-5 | ASSIDRKSGNTIY
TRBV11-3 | ASSSDRPNTGELF
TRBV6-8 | ASNDGDYEQY
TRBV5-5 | ASSSGAGPNYGYT
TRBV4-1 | VQAILSGAGIFLRKETQY
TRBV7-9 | ASSLAGGRGPNQPQH
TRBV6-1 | ATVDRTWGYT
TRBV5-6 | ASSWTSTDTQY
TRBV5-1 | ASRPGQGLADTQY
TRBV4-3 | ASSQGTGNTGELF
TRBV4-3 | ASSLGRGGTDTQY
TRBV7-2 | ASRGQGASSPLH
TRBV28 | ASSPPGAGGYT
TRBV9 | ASSVSQGSDTQY
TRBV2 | ASSDSRTSTDTQY
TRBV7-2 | ASSPASSTYYEQY
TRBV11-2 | ASSLQGPAGANVLT
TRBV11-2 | ASSLNRGSSGETQY
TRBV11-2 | ASSPSLGTVMNTQY
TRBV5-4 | ASSRGQSSGANVLT
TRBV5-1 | ASSPGQGTTEAF
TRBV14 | ASSQDRTISTDTQY
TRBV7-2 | ASSFIGGSGNTIY
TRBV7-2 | ASSLVGGGNQPQH
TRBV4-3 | ASSQVGGQPRDYGYT
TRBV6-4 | ASSEREGGSTEAF
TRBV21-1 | ASSNLNTTPPGELF
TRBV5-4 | ASSLGPGQY
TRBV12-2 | ASRTQVNNEQF
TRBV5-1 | ASRNGGGVLSTDTQY
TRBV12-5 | ASGLARGPGDTQY